This T cell receptor beta chain emerged from a study of early T cells in non-severe SARS-CoV-2 infection. Study-wide context: Sequencing of bulk RNA from unsorted whole blood was done, without chain pairing.

One entry per CDR3 protein, called by TCRdb with MiXCR from the 5' RACE reads. Of fewer than 55,000 distinct CDR3 sequences in the sample, 9.1% were seen once. This CDR3 contains 13 residues. Germline CDR1 reads SGHTA; CDR2 reads FQGNSA. The V and J ends lost 3 bases and 6 bases, in that order; junction bases with no gene match: 1. This clonotype was observed many times. The sequenced sample consisted of whole blood. This TCR came from an adult who was a healthcare worker with PCR-confirmed SARS-CoV-2 infection or an uninfected control (not recorded which). The V gene is TRBV7-2, the J gene TRBJ2-3; 9 nucleotides line up with TRBD2. The CDR3 DNA follows: TGTGCCAGCAGCTTTAGCGGGAGCGATACGCAGTATTTT. Protein sequence: CASSFSGSDTQYF. The full variable domain, its missing parts supplied by reference TRBV7-2 and TRBJ2-3, is GAGVSQSPSNKVTEKGKDVELRCDPISGHTALYWYRQSLGQGLEFLIYFQGNSAPDKSGLPSDRFSAERTGGSVSTLTIQRTQQEDSAVYLCASSFSGSDTQYFGPGTRLTVL.